The present T cell receptor (beta chain) was sequenced within a study of blood T cells in healthy people across ages. Study-wide results and limits: Any conclusive comparison of naive versus antigen-experienced cells was prevented by using unsorted PBMCs. Diversity of TCR beta per million T cells declined in a roughly linear way with age. In long-lived donors, naive CD4+ cell counts and diversity exceeded those of aged donors.

Remarks on this clonotype: Its specificity is not known.

For the second PCR, which ran for roughly 7 to 11 cycles, a sample-barcoded 5' primer and a J-beta primer mix were used. TCRdb reanalysed the 5' RACE reads using MiXCR and keeps one entry per CDR3 protein. The data show roughly 1,700,000 distinct CDR3 sequences, roughly 30% seen once. From germline, CDR1 is SGHTA and CDR2 FQGNSA. The CDR3 covers 15 residues. Trimming left V 6 bases short and J 4 bases short, with 15 bases between. The sample providers were healthy Caucasian people from Russia, aged roughly 6 to 100. The source is a woman aged 25 to 39 in good health. This chain connects TRBV7-2 to TRBJ1-4; D perhaps matches TRBD1 (5 bases). The material sequenced was blood. CDR3 region: CASSRRQTLNEKLFF. The CDR3 DNA reads TGTGCCAGCAGTCGTCGACAGACCCTTAATGAAAAACTGTTTTTT. The entire variable domain, with the rest obtained from reference TRBV7-2 and TRBJ1-4, is as follows: GAGVSQSPSNKVTEKGKDVELRCDPISGHTALYWYRQSLGQGLEFLIYFQGNSAPDKSGLPSDRFSAERTGGSVSTLTIQRTQQEDSAVYLCASSRRQTLNEKLFFGSGTQLSVL.